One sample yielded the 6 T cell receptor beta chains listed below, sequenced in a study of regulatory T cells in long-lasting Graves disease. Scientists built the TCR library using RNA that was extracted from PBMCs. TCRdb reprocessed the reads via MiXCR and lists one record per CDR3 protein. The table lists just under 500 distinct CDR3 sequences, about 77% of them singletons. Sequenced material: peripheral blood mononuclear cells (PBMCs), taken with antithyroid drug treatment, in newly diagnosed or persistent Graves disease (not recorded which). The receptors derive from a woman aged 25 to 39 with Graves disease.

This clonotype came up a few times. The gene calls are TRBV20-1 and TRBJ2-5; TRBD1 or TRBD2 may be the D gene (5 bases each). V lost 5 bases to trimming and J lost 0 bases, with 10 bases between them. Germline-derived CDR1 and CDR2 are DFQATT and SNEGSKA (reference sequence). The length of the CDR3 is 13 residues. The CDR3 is CSADRLNQETQYF. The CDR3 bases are TGCAGTGCTGACAGACTAAACCAAGAGACCCAGTACTTC.

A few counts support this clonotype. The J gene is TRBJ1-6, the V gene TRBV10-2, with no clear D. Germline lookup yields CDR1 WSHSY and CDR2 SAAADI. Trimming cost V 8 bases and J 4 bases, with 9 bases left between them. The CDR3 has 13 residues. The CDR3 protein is CASAGLYNSPLHF. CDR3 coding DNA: TGCGCCAGCGCCGGACTGTATAATTCACCCCTCCACTTT.

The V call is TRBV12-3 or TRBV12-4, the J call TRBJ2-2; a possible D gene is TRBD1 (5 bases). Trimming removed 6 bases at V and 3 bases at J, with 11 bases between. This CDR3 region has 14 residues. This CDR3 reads CASSPPGYTGELFF. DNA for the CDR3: TGTGCCAGCAGCCCCCCAGGGTACACCGGGGAGCTGTTTTTT.

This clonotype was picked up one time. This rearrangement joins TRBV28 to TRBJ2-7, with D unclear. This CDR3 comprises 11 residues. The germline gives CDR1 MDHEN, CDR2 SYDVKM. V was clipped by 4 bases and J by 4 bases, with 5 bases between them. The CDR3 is CASSWGYEQYF. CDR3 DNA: TGTGCCAGCAGTTGGGGTTACGAGCAGTACTTC.

The CDR3 nucleotides are TGTGCCAGCAGCGGAGGGACAGGGGGGTCCTATGGCTACACCTTC. Its translation: CASSGGTGGSYGYTF. V usage is TRBV11-2 and J usage is TRBJ1-2; 11 nucleotides line up with TRBD1. Losses at the gene ends were 5 bases for V and 4 bases for J; bases not matched to a gene: 6. Germline V gene data show CDR1 as SGHAT and CDR2 as FQNNGV. The CDR3 consists of 15 residues.

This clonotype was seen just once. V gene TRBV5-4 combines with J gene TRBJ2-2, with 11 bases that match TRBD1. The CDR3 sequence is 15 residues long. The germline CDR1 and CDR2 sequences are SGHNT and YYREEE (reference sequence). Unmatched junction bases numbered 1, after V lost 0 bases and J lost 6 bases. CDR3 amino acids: CASSLGTGGSGELFF. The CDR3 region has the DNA TGTGCCAGCAGCTTGGGGACAGGGGGCTCCGGGGAGCTGTTTTTT.